The clone carrying this T cell receptor beta chain was counted between two and nine times. These data are taken from a study of response to subunit inactivated influenza vaccine. Germline-derived CDR1 and CDR2 are LGHNA and YSLEER. The CDR3 totals 16 residues. The germline V and J ends were trimmed by 1 base and 4 bases, with 16 bases remaining between them. TCRdb called the RT-PCR reads again in MiXCR, with one record for every CDR3 protein. The table has 650,000 to 850,000 distinct CDR3 sequences, approximately 15% seen once; the top ten hold less than 7%. The chain is built from TRBV4-3 and TRBJ2-5; TRBD1 is a possible D gene (6 bases). The source material was PBMCs from blood, sampled around 15 days before vaccination. This TCR was recovered from a man aged 50-59 years who received an inactivated influenza vaccine. The CDR3 sequence is CASSQGGHQGRETQYF. The CDR3 DNA reads as TGCGCCAGCAGCCAAGGGGGGCACCAAGGGAGAGAGACCCAGTACTTC.